The sequence of this T cell receptor (beta chain) was determined in a study of CD8+ T cells in alopecia areata. Study at large: Each of the treated patients was given oral tofacitinib, 5 to 10 mg twice daily, for moderate-to-severe alopecia areata. General study results and limits: Scalp data also include sequences from resident alphabeta T cells of normal skin.

A word on this clone: Its antigen remains unidentified.

Per germline, CDR1 MGHRA and CDR2 YSYEKL. Trimming stripped 3 bases from V and 3 bases from J, with 14 bases between. The CDR3 extends over 15 amino acids. Stated treatment: oral pan-JAK inhibitor, 5-10 mg twice daily. T lymphocytes (CD4+ and CD8+) were sorted from PBMCs. As the sequencing template, cDNA was produced by extracting RNA and reverse transcribing it. Some clones are missing from TCRdb's copy, which holds only in-frame ones; the method was immunoSEQ multiplex PCR. Of 130,000 or so clones listed, 86% are singletons. The rearrangement joins TRBV4-1 to TRBJ1-1; no reliable D call. Sequencing used CD8+ T cells sorted from blood, obtained at week 4, from a patient treated with tofacitinib. The TCR comes from a human donor with alopecia areata. The CDR3 DNA reads TGCGCCAGCAGCCAGGGCATACAGCGGTACACTGAAGCTTTCTTT. Residues: CASSQGIQRYTEAFF.